This TCR beta chain was observed in a study of OX40 agonist ivuxolimab in advanced cancers. The data were produced by immunoSEQ multiplex PCR, yet TCRdb's version contains in-frame clones alone and is incomplete. The profile shows 55,000 to 60,000 clones, more than 85% of them singletons. V was clipped by 7 bases and J by 2 bases, with 14 bases between them. The CDR3 is 14 amino acids. From germline, CDR1 is MDHEN and CDR2 SYDVKM. This clone was picked up one time. This receptor was taken from an adult with an advanced solid tumor such as melanoma, head and neck, liver or kidney cancer. This sequence joins TRBV28 and TRBJ2-5; D possibly corresponds to TRBD1 (7 bases). Sequencing used CD4+ or CD8+ T cells sorted from blood, obtained in a trial of the OX40 agonist ivuxolimab. The CDR3 DNA reads as TGTGCCAGCATTCAGGGGGGTTTTCAAGAGACCCAGTACTTC. It specifies CASIQGGFQETQYF. Full variable domain (outside the CDR3, taken from reference TRBV28 and TRBJ2-5): DVKVTQSSRYLVKRTGEKVFLECVQDMDHENMFWYRQDPGLGLRLIYFSYDVKMKEKGDIPEGYSVSREKKERFSLILESASTNQTSMYLCASIQGGFQETQYFGPGTRLLVL.